Presented here are 2 T cell receptor beta chains from one specimen sequenced in a study of T cell repertoires in cytomegalovirus infection. TCRdb fed the reads into MiXCR, producing one record per CDR3 protein. The sample lists under 850,000 distinct CDR3 sequences; roughly a third were seen once. Sequenced material: PBMCs. Every receptor here comes from a human donor in good health (CMV status not recorded). Some clones in this sample may be carry-over from other donors' samples.

The genes are TRBV7-9 and TRBJ2-2; D not resolved. The CDR3 has 17 residues. Trimming cost V 1 base and J 3 bases, with 15 bases left between them. Germline loops: CDR1 SEHNR, CDR2 FQNEAQ (reference sequence). The CDR3 DNA sequence: TGTGCCAGCAGCTTAGGGCCCAGCCGTCCGGACACCGGGGAGCTGTTTTTT. It encodes CASSLGPSRPDTGELFF.

This clonotype was detected only a few times. The rearrangement joins TRBV28 to TRBJ1-3, with D possibly TRBD1 on 6 matching bases. Trimming took 5 bases from V and 5 from J, leaving 19 bases between them. Per the germline V gene, CDR1 is MDHEN and CDR2 is SYDVKM. This CDR3 is built from 16 residues. The CDR3, as DNA: TGTGCCAGCAGTCAGGTGGTGTCAGGGGCCCGAAACACCATATATTTT. Protein sequence: CASSQVVSGARNTIYF.